These T cell receptor beta chains were read from a single sample in a study of Tregs in tolerant kidney transplant recipients. Assay: immunoSEQ multiplex PCR; the TCRdb copy retains only in-frame clones and omits some. The repertoire includes roughly 66,000 clones, 92% of them detected once, and approximately 11% sits in the top ten. The sequences come from CD8+ T cells from blood, collected before the transplant. The source is a human donor who received a combined kidney and bone marrow transplant. Both conserved end residues are part of each CDR3. For some rows the clone size is stated as once, few or many, or as a class when expanded; others skip it.

clone_size: .
j_call: TRBJ1-3
v_call: TRBV5-4
cdr3_length: 14
cdr3_aa: CASSWTGAGNTIYF

clone_size: .
j_call: TRBJ1-6
v_call: TRBV19
cdr3_length: 12
cdr3_aa: CASSIGASPLHF

clone_size: few
j_call: TRBJ2-5
v_call: TRBV4-2
cdr3_length: 13
cdr3_aa: CASSQGQQETQYF

clone_size: .
j_call: TRBJ2-7
v_call: TRBV6-1
cdr3_length: 15
cdr3_aa: CASREQGGKVYEQYF

clone_size: .
j_call: TRBJ2-1
v_call: TRBV27
cdr3_length: 18
cdr3_aa: CASSPTGILINAYNEQFF

clone_size: once
j_call: TRBJ2-1
v_call: TRBV29-1
cdr3_length: 16
cdr3_aa: CSLMGLATSSYNEQFF

clone_size: .
j_call: TRBJ2-2
v_call: TRBV7-3
cdr3_length: 15
cdr3_aa: CASSITGTGPGELFF

clone_size: .
j_call: TRBJ1-1
v_call: TRBV19
cdr3_length: 13
cdr3_aa: CASSIWDRSEAFF

clone_size: .
j_call: TRBJ2-7
v_call: TRBV7-9
cdr3_length: 16
cdr3_aa: CASSSTHREGSYEQYF

clone_size: .
j_call: TRBJ2-1
v_call: TRBV19
cdr3_length: 24
cdr3_aa: CASSGISGTGAEILAGGPNNEQFF

clone_size: .
j_call: TRBJ2-5
v_call: TRBV30
cdr3_length: 22
cdr3_aa: CAWSVLSPGTGAGDSTEETQYF

clone_size: .
j_call: TRBJ1-2
v_call: TRBV7-9
cdr3_length: 15
cdr3_aa: CASSLESQGDYGYTF

clone_size: .
j_call: TRBJ2-1
v_call: TRBV30
cdr3_length: 15
cdr3_aa: CAWRTSGSVFDEQFF

clone_size: .
j_call: TRBJ2-1
v_call: TRBV20-1
cdr3_length: 11
cdr3_aa: CSVIADNEQFF

clone_size: .
j_call: TRBJ2-5
v_call: TRBV7-9
cdr3_length: 16
cdr3_aa: CASSPTMQGLQETQYF

clone_size: .
j_call: TRBJ2-3
v_call: TRBV4-3
cdr3_length: 14
cdr3_aa: CASSQVTSSDTQYF

clone_size: .
j_call: TRBJ2-7
v_call: TRBV2
cdr3_length: 15
cdr3_aa: CATLDRDRVSYEQYF

clone_size: .
j_call: TRBJ1-4
v_call: TRBV7-3
cdr3_length: 15
cdr3_aa: CASSLTSGGNEKLFF

clone_size: .
j_call: TRBJ2-2
v_call: TRBV5-1
cdr3_length: 14
cdr3_aa: CASGRGANTGELFF

clone_size: .
j_call: TRBJ2-1
v_call: TRBV7-9
cdr3_length: 13
cdr3_aa: CASSPPGYNEQFF

clone_size: few
j_call: TRBJ2-3
v_call: TRBV14
cdr3_length: 15
cdr3_aa: CASSQVGGLTDTQYF

clone_size: .
j_call: TRBJ2-1
v_call: TRBV27
cdr3_length: 14
cdr3_aa: CASSYRSSYNEQFF

clone_size: .
j_call: TRBJ2-1
v_call: TRBV30
cdr3_length: 12
cdr3_aa: CAWSVLGTEQFF

clone_size: .
j_call: TRBJ2-3
v_call: TRBV30
cdr3_length: 14
cdr3_aa: CAWKGSGRADTQYF

clone_size: .
j_call: TRBJ2-1
v_call: TRBV7-9
cdr3_length: 12
cdr3_aa: CASSSQGNEQFF

clone_size: .
j_call: TRBJ2-7
v_call: TRBV6-1
cdr3_length: 13
cdr3_aa: CAARTGASYEQYF

clone_size: .
j_call: TRBJ2-2
v_call: TRBV2
cdr3_length: 18
cdr3_aa: CASSEFNSGGASTGELFF

clone_size: .
j_call: TRBJ1-1
v_call: TRBV13
cdr3_length: 13
cdr3_aa: CASSLGLSRGTFF

clone_size: medium-sized
j_call: TRBJ1-2
v_call: TRBV13
cdr3_length: 15
cdr3_aa: CASSLDTPGDSGYTF

clone_size: .
j_call: TRBJ1-2
v_call: TRBV11-3
cdr3_length: 13
cdr3_aa: CASSLETGYGYTF

clone_size: .
j_call: TRBJ1-5
v_call: TRBV4-1
cdr3_length: 16
cdr3_aa: CASSRVSAGPGEPQHF

clone_size: few
j_call: TRBJ2-3
v_call: TRBV5-6
cdr3_length: 14
cdr3_aa: CASTPVAATDTQYF

clone_size: once
j_call: TRBJ2-7
v_call: TRBV6-1
cdr3_length: 14
cdr3_aa: CASSGLARSYEQYF

clone_size: .
j_call: TRBJ1-4
v_call: TRBV13
cdr3_length: 13
cdr3_aa: CASSSPRGEKLFF

clone_size: .
j_call: TRBJ1-6
v_call: TRBV5-6
cdr3_length: 14
cdr3_aa: CASTGTGQNSPLHF

clone_size: .
j_call: TRBJ1-1
v_call: TRBV30
cdr3_length: 13
cdr3_aa: CAWTPGEWTEAFF

clone_size: .
j_call: TRBJ2-2
v_call: TRBV30
cdr3_length: 13
cdr3_aa: CAYGTSNTGELFF

clone_size: .
j_call: TRBJ2-1
v_call: TRBV28
cdr3_length: 15
cdr3_aa: CASRTSGSGALEQFF

clone_size: .
j_call: TRBJ2-3
v_call: TRBV27
cdr3_length: 13
cdr3_aa: CASSLVAPDTQYF

clone_size: .
j_call: TRBJ2-7
v_call: TRBV2
cdr3_length: 12
cdr3_aa: CASSPGSPQANF

clone_size: .
j_call: TRBJ2-7
v_call: TRBV9
cdr3_length: 15
cdr3_aa: CASSVAGGGGYEQYF

clone_size: few
j_call: TRBJ1-5
v_call: TRBV2
cdr3_length: 15
cdr3_aa: CASSEEEQGPQPQHF

clone_size: .
j_call: TRBJ2-4
v_call: TRBV19
cdr3_length: 14
cdr3_aa: CASSGWTSQNIQYF

clone_size: .
j_call: TRBJ1-2
v_call: TRBV27
cdr3_length: 15
cdr3_aa: CASNGPRDGSYGYTF

clone_size: once
j_call: TRBJ1-1
v_call: TRBV5-4
cdr3_length: 14
cdr3_aa: CASSLEGARTEAFF